The 5 T cell receptor beta chains given below trace back to one sample, sequenced in a study of T cells after yellow fever vaccination. One entry per CDR3 protein, called by TCRdb with MiXCR from the 5' RACE reads. The data contain some 400,000 distinct CDR3 sequences, 15% to 20% of them singletons. Here the sequenced sample was PBMCs, taken before the yellow fever booster vaccination. All receptors derive from a man between 18 and 35 years old who received the YFV17D yellow fever vaccine.

This clonotype was detected only a few times. This chain connects TRBV11-2 to TRBJ2-7; 8 bases line up with TRBD2. This CDR3 comprises 13 residues. The trim removed 8 bases at V and 4 bases at J, leaving 7 bases unmatched. CDR1 and CDR2 (germline): SGHAT, FQNNGV. The DNA of the CDR3 is TGTGCCAGCCGCACGGGGGGGTGGTACGAGCAGTACTTC. Translation gives CASRTGGWYEQYF.

This clonotype has more than one count but fewer than ten. The chain carries TRBV29-1 and TRBJ2-1; the D is unclear. The CDR3 totals 14 residues. Trimming took off 1 base at V and 3 bases at J, with 10 bases between the two ends. Germline V gives CDR1 SQVTM, CDR2 ANQGSEA. The CDR3 sequence: CSVEGGVVYNEQFF. CDR3 in DNA: TGCAGCGTTGAAGGGGGTGTAGTCTACAATGAGCAGTTCTTC.

In the case of this clonotype: At one end the junction does not follow the germline gene, possibly because of a read error. The V and J genes are TRBV11-3 and TRBJ2-1, with 7 bases fitting TRBD2. This CDR3 region has 15 residues. CDR1 is SGHNT and CDR2 is YENEEA in the germline V gene. CDR3 in amino acids: CASSSENRDYHEQFF. CDR3 nucleotides: TGTGCCAGCAGCTCAGAGAACCGGGACTACCATGAGCAGTTCTTC.

The rearrangement uses TRBV6-6 and TRBJ1-1, with D unclear. The V and J ends lost 2 bases and 0 bases respectively, with 19 bases between them. CDR3 size: 18 residues. In germline, CDR1 is MNHNY, CDR2 SVGAGI (reference sequence). CDR3 in amino acids: CASSYGRQEISLNTEAFF. The CDR3 DNA reads as TGTGCCAGCAGTTACGGTCGTCAGGAGATATCCTTGAACACTGAAGCTTTCTTT.

V gene TRBV5-1 combines with J gene TRBJ2-3; D gene uncertain. The CDR3 sequence is 15 residues long. V lost 4 bases and J lost 2, with 14 bases in between. Germline loops: CDR1 SGHRS, CDR2 YFSETQ. Here the CDR3 reads CASSLTGPPTDTQYF. CDR3 bases: TGCGCCAGCAGCCTAACCGGGCCCCCCACAGATACGCAGTATTTT.